This T cell receptor beta chain is from a study of T cell responses to AZD1222 COVID-19 vaccine. General study points: Donors in the cohort were predominantly white British and more often female, and clonal diversity was possibly underestimated. Of the AZD1222 recipients, only five to seven were seropositive at baseline. The repertoires were collected only after the peak T cell response. Unmutated variant regions reportedly attract nearly half of all spike-specific TCRs.

V lost 3 bases and J lost 4; bases outside the gene matches: 2. This CDR3 has 16 residues. Germline CDR1 MNHNS, CDR2 SASEGT. The method was immunoSEQ multiplex PCR; TCRdb's version includes in-frame clones alone and lacks a portion of them. The sample carries about 86,000 clones, around four fifths recorded once. Remarks on this clone: Its specificity is unknown.

The sample here was peripheral blood, taken on day 0 of AZD1222 vaccination. This sequence joins TRBV6-1 and TRBJ2-1; TRBD2 matches at 14 bases. The receptor's source is an adult in good health. The CDR3 sequence: CASSDRLAGGYNEQFF. CDR3 nucleotide sequence: TGTGCCAGCAGTGACCGACTAGCGGGAGGGTACAATGAGCAGTTCTTC.